This passage covers 30 T cell receptor beta chains from one sample sequenced in a study of blood T cell repertoires in COVID-19. Clones were sequenced by immunoSEQ multiplex PCR, and TCRdb holds only the in-frame ones, with some missing. The sample has about 150,000 clones; roughly 82% are singletons. The specimen sequenced was peripheral blood. Every receptor here comes from a man in his 70s with acute or convalescent COVID-19.

J is TRBJ2-1 and V is TRBV27; D is possibly TRBD2 (6 bases). Germline V gene lookup returns CDR1 MNHEY and CDR2 SMNVEV (reference sequence). The CDR3 is made up of 13 amino acids. Trimming pared 7 bases from V and 7 bases from J, leaving 14 bases between. The CDR3 DNA follows: TGTGCCAGCAAGATTTTTGGGGGGAATGAGCAGTTCTTC. It translates to CASKIFGGNEQFF.

The gene calls are TRBV2 and TRBJ2-7; no firm D call. The germline CDR1 and CDR2 sequences are SNHLY and FYNNEI. The germline V and J ends were trimmed by 4 bases and 6 bases, with 7 bases remaining between them. This CDR3 spans 11 amino acids. The CDR3 DNA follows: TGTGCCAGCAGTGGGGCAGGCGAGCAGTACTTC. Its translation: CASSGAGEQYF.

The chain uses TRBV10-3 and TRBJ1-1; D remains ambiguous. Germline values: CDR1 ENHRY, CDR2 SYGVKD. The CDR3 spans 15 residues. Trimming removed 8 bases at V and 2 bases at J, with 18 bases between. CDR3 in amino acids: CAIGKSEGLNTEAFF. CDR3 DNA sequence: TGTGCCATCGGTAAATCAGAAGGACTCAACACTGAAGCTTTCTTT.

The chain carries TRBV11-3 and TRBJ1-1; the D is unclear. V shed 3 bases and J shed 0 bases, with 5 bases lying between them. The germline V gene encodes CDR1 SGHNT and CDR2 YENEEA. The CDR3 is 13 amino acids. The CDR3 DNA is TGTGCCAGCAGCTTGAGGATGAACACTGAAGCTTTCTTT. Protein product: CASSLRMNTEAFF.

V gene TRBV6-5 combines with J gene TRBJ1-2; 11 bases line up with TRBD1. This CDR3 spans 14 amino acids. Per germline, CDR1 MNHEY and CDR2 SVGAGI. Trimming cost V 6 bases and J 2 bases; bases outside gene matches: 2. Here the CDR3 reads CASSRDRGNYGYTF. The CDR3 DNA is TGTGCCAGCAGCCGGGACAGGGGGAACTATGGCTACACCTTC.

This clone was picked up a small number of times. V usage is TRBV20-1 and J usage is TRBJ2-7; 7 bases fit TRBD2. The CDR3 extends over 14 amino acids. J was trimmed by 0 bases and V by 3 bases; bases with no gene match: 5. The germline gives CDR1 DFQATT, CDR2 SNEGSKA (reference sequence). The CDR3 nucleotides read TGCAGTGCTAGTCAGACTAGCAACTCCTACGAGCAGTACTTC. Its translation is CSASQTSNSYEQYF.

V gene TRBV5-1 combines with J gene TRBJ2-2, with 10 bases identical to TRBD1. The CDR3 contains 15 residues. Germline assignment: CDR1 SGHRS and CDR2 YFSETQ. V lost 3 bases and J lost 6; bases outside the gene matches: 5. DNA for the CDR3: TGCGCCAGCAGCTACAGACAGGGGGCGTCCGGGGAGCTGTTTTTT. Translation: CASSYRQGASGELFF.

The chain links TRBV6-6 to TRBJ1-5; D gene uncertain. V gave up 6 bases and J gave up 2 bases, with 11 bases separating them. Germline CDR1 and CDR2: MNHNY and SVGAGI (reference sequence). The CDR3 is 14 amino acids. CDR3 bases: TGTGCCAGCAGGCCCAGTGAGGGCAATCAGCCCCAGCATTTT. Its translation: CASRPSEGNQPQHF.

This chain uses TRBV29-1 with TRBJ1-1, with a weak D call TRBD1 (6 bases). The CDR3 has 13 amino acids. Deletions cut 5 bases from V and 1 base from J, with 11 bases between. From germline, CDR1 is SQVTM and CDR2 ANQGSEA. The CDR3 nucleotides are TGCAGCGTTATACAGGGCTGGAACACTGAAGCTTTCTTT. Its translation is CSVIQGWNTEAFF.

This chain joins TRBV5-4 and TRBJ2-1; 9 bases line up with TRBD2. The CDR3 has 17 amino acids. Looked up from germline, CDR1 is SGHNT and CDR2 is YYREEE (reference sequence). V dropped 4 bases and J dropped 3; count of bases not matched to a gene: 11. CDR3 protein: CASSPAGGRGIYNEQFF. DNA for the CDR3: TGTGCCAGCAGCCCCGCGGGCGGGAGGGGGATCTACAATGAGCAGTTCTTC.

This chain joins TRBV7-2 and TRBJ1-5; 9 bases fit TRBD1. Unmatched junction bases numbered 6, after V lost 3 bases and J lost 9 bases. The germline V gene has CDR1 SGHTA and CDR2 FQGNSA. The CDR3 covers 14 residues. Here the CDR3 DNA reads TGTGCCAGCAGCTTGGGACAGGGTGAGCGGCCCCAGCATTTT. It yields the protein CASSLGQGERPQHF.

The chain has TRBV7-8 and TRBJ2-2, with D unclear. The CDR3 loop spans 15 amino acids. Germline CDR1 is SGHVS and CDR2 is FQNEAQ. The ends were cut back, 6 bases at V and 3 bases at J, with 14 bases in the middle. CDR3 loop: CASRIVRRDTGELFF. The DNA of the CDR3 is TGTGCCAGCAGGATAGTGCGGCGAGACACCGGGGAGCTGTTTTTT.

J is TRBJ2-2 and V is TRBV3-1 (or the pseudogene TRBV3-2); D not certain. The CDR3 consists of 16 residues. Looked up from germline, CDR1 is LGHDT and CDR2 is YNNKEL (reference sequence). Trimming took off 1 base at V and 4 bases at J, with 13 bases between the two ends. The CDR3 region is CASSQAAWSGTGELFF. CDR3 DNA sequence: TGTGCCAGCAGCCAAGCAGCGTGGAGTGGCACCGGGGAGCTGTTTTTT.

The J gene is TRBJ2-1, the V gene TRBV6-1; tentative D call: TRBD2 (5 bases). With 2 bases removed from V and 5 bases from J, the gap between germline ends came to 13 bases. The V gene's germline CDR1 is MNHNS and CDR2 SASEGT. CDR3 length: 15 residues. The CDR3 sequence: CASSEPGFVHNEQFF. The CDR3 DNA sequence: TGTGCCAGCAGTGAACCGGGGTTCGTACACAATGAGCAGTTCTTC.

Of note for this clone: This sample also contains other DNA sequences that code for the same CDR3. This rearrangement joins TRBV12-3 or TRBV12-4 to TRBJ1-1; the D is unclear. The CDR3 is 12 amino acids. V was cut by 5 bases and J by 1 base, with 5 bases left in between. The CDR3 nucleotides are TGTGCCAGCAGTCCCGGGAACACTGAAGCTTTCTTT. Translation: CASSPGNTEAFF.

The rearrangement links TRBV11-2 to TRBJ1-1; TRBD1 is a possible D gene (5 bases). Per the germline V gene, CDR1 is SGHAT and CDR2 is FQNNGV. The CDR3 covers 14 residues. Trimming pared 7 bases from V and 4 bases from J, leaving 16 bases between. In DNA form, the CDR3 reads TGTGCCAGCACCGCGGGGCGTTTTGGCACTGAAGCTTTCTTT. Its protein product is CASTAGRFGTEAFF.

This clone appeared a single time. The V and J genes are TRBV10-3 and TRBJ2-5; 7 bases line up with TRBD1. This CDR3 contains 15 residues. After removal of 2 bases from V and 2 bases from J, the junction contained 5 bases not matched to a gene. Germline CDR1 ENHRY, CDR2 SYGVKD. The CDR3 nucleotides are TGTGCCATCAGTGAGCGTTTGGGACAGCAAGAGACCCAGTACTTC. Amino acid sequence: CAISERLGQQETQYF.

This chain links TRBV24-1 with TRBJ1-2, with 10 bases aligning to TRBD1. CDR1 is KGHDR and CDR2 is SFDVKD in the germline V gene. Trimming cost V 6 bases and J 5 bases; bases outside gene matches: 11. CDR3 size: 16 residues. Here the CDR3 DNA reads TGTGCCACCAGTCCGGGATGGACAGGGGGAGAATATGGCTACACCTTC. Its translation: CATSPGWTGGEYGYTF.

The chain joins TRBV28 to TRBJ2-1, with 8 bases matching TRBD1. Germline values: CDR1 MDHEN, CDR2 SYDVKM. V shed 6 bases and J 2 bases; nucleotides not matched to a gene: 6. CDR3 length: 15 residues. CDR3 coding DNA: TGTGCCAGCAGACCGAGACAGGGGCCCTACAATGAGCAGTTCTTC. It encodes CASRPRQGPYNEQFF. Combining the CDR3 with reference TRBV28 and TRBJ2-1 gives the whole variable domain DVKVTQSSRYLVKRTGEKVFLECVQDMDHENMFWYRQDPGLGLRLIYFSYDVKMKEKGDIPEGYSVSREKKERFSLILESASTNQTSMYLCASRPRQGPYNEQFFGPGTRLTVL.

This rearrangement joins TRBV27 to TRBJ2-2; D ambiguous. Germline V gives CDR1 MNHEY, CDR2 SMNVEV (reference sequence). V lost 6 bases and J lost 5, with 7 bases in between. CDR3 length: 12 residues. CDR3 sequence: CASSTLTGELFF. The CDR3 bases are TGTGCCAGCAGCACTTTAACCGGGGAGCTGTTTTTT.

The chain joins TRBV19 to TRBJ2-6, with a weak D call TRBD1 (5 bases). Trimming took off 11 bases at V and 0 bases at J, with 23 bases between the two ends. Germline V gives CDR1 LNHDA, CDR2 SQIVND (reference sequence). CDR3 length: 18 residues. The CDR3 nucleotides are TGTGCCCATCGGGTGCAGACAGATCCTAACTCTGGGGCCAACGTCCTGACTTTC. Residues: CAHRVQTDPNSGANVLTF.

The V and J genes are TRBV7-8 and TRBJ2-7, with TRBD2 matching 7 bases. The CDR3 has 15 residues. From germline, CDR1 is SGHVS and CDR2 FQNEAQ. Trimming removed 6 bases from V and 3 bases from J; junction bases left unmatched: 11. The DNA for the CDR3 is TGTGCCAGCAGGTACGAATCAAGCGGGAACTACGAGCAGTACTTC. It specifies CASRYESSGNYEQYF.

This rearrangement joins TRBV2 to TRBJ1-6, with D unclear. Deletions cut 6 bases from V and 7 bases from J, with 16 bases between. The germline CDR1 and CDR2 sequences are SNHLY and FYNNEI. The CDR3 contains 15 residues. The CDR3 sequence is CASSGLVGANSPLHF. CDR3 in DNA: TGTGCCAGCAGCGGTCTGGTGGGAGCAAATTCACCCCTCCACTTT.

The genes are TRBV4-1 and TRBJ1-5; D call uncertain. Trimming cost V 5 bases and J 1 base, with 18 bases left between them. CDR3 length equals 17 residues. Germline V gives CDR1 MGHRA, CDR2 YSYEKL. The CDR3 region is CASSEYANLGSNQPQHF. The CDR3 DNA follows: TGCGCCAGCAGCGAATATGCCAACCTCGGGAGCAATCAGCCCCAGCATTTT.

The gene calls are TRBV27 and TRBJ1-5; TRBD1 matches 7 bases. Trimming at V came to 6 bases and at J to 7 bases, leaving 9 bases not matched to a gene. The CDR3 loop spans 14 amino acids. CDR1 is MNHEY, CDR2 SMNVEV, per germline (reference sequence). CDR3 sequence reads: CASSQGTAWQPQHF. Here the CDR3 DNA reads TGTGCCAGCAGCCAAGGGACAGCGTGGCAGCCCCAGCATTTT.

V is TRBV19 and J is TRBJ1-4, with TRBD1 identical over 11 bases. The CDR3 extends over 16 amino acids. V lost 3 bases to trimming and J lost 4 bases; unmatched junction nucleotides: 4. Germline assignment: CDR1 LNHDA and CDR2 SQIVND (reference sequence). The CDR3 DNA follows: TGTGCCAGTAGTATGGACAGGGGGCCTGGTAATGAAAAACTGTTTTTT. It is translated as CASSMDRGPGNEKLFF. The whole variable domain, remainder taken from reference TRBV19 and TRBJ1-4, is DGGITQSPKYLFRKEGQNVTLSCEQNLNHDAMYWYRQDPGQGLRLIYYSQIVNDFQKGDIAEGYSVSREKKESFPLTVTSAQKNPTAFYLCASSMDRGPGNEKLFFGSGTQLSVL.

This clone was counted only a few times. The rearrangement joins TRBV7-3 to TRBJ2-1; possibly TRBD2 for D (5 bases). The CDR3 has 11 amino acids. The germline gives CDR1 SGHTA, CDR2 FQGTGA. V lost 2 bases and J 9 bases, leaving 5 bases between the germline ends. CDR3 sequence reads: CASSLRGEQFF. Here the CDR3 DNA reads TGTGCCAGCAGCTTACGGGGTGAGCAGTTCTTC. The full variable domain, rest sourced from reference TRBV7-3 and TRBJ2-1, is GAGVSQTPSNKVTEKGKYVELRCDPISGHTALYWYRQSLGQGPEFLIYFQGTGAADDSGLPNDRFFAVRPEGSVSTLKIQRTERGDSAVYLCASSLRGEQFFGPGTRLTVL.

CDR3 DNA: TGCGCCAGCAGTTGGACTAGCGGGATTAGCTACGAGCAGTACTTC. Translated, it gives CASSWTSGISYEQYF. V and J are TRBV10-2 and TRBJ2-7; 12 nucleotides match TRBD2. Germline assignment: CDR1 WSHSY and CDR2 SAAADI. The CDR3 extends over 15 amino acids. The trim removed 5 bases at V and 3 bases at J, leaving 5 bases unmatched.

The J gene is TRBJ2-5, the V gene TRBV4-1; 7 bases agree with TRBD1. This CDR3 has 15 amino acids. Germline loops: CDR1 MGHRA, CDR2 YSYEKL. V was clipped by 1 base and J by 1 base; unmatched bases: 3. The CDR3 loop is CASSQAGTAQETQYF. The CDR3 nucleotides read TGCGCCAGCAGCCAAGCAGGGACAGCCCAAGAGACCCAGTACTTC.

The V gene is TRBV6-2 or TRBV6-3, the J gene TRBJ1-2, with D unclear. The length of the CDR3 is 14 residues. Germline V CDR1 and CDR2: MNHEY, SVGEGT. Trimming took off 0 bases at V and 5 bases at J, with 10 bases between the two ends. CDR3 sequence: CASSYSTQMYGYTF. The DNA for the CDR3 is TGTGCCAGCAGTTACTCGACACAGATGTATGGCTACACCTTC.